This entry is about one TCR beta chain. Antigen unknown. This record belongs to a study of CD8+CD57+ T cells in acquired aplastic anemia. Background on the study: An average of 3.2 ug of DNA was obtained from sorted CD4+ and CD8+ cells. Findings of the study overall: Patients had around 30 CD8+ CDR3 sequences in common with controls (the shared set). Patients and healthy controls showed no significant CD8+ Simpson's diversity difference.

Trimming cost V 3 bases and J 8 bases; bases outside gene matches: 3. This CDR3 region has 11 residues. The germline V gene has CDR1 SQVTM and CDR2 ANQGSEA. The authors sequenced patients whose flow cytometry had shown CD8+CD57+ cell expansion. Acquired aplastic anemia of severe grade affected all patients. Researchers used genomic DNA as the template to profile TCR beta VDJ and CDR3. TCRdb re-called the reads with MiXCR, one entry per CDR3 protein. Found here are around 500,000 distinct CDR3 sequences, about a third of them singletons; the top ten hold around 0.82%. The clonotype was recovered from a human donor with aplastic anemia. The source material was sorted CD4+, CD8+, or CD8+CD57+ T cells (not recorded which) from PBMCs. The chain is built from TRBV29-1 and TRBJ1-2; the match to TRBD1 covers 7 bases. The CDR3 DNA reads TGCAGCGTTGATAGGGACAGCGGCTACACCTTC. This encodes CSVDRDSGYTF.